The rows below give T cell receptor beta chains drawn from one sample of a study of blood T cells in healthy people across ages. TCRdb processed the 5' RACE reads anew with MiXCR; each CDR3 protein has one entry. This sample has about 800,000 distinct CDR3 sequences, with approximately 25% found just once. The same specimen was also included in a second study, on T cells of mothers and their children.

The sequencing input was blood. The receptors here all came from a boy younger than 18 in good health. Both conserved end residues are trimmed from each CDR3. Each record gives: V gene, J gene, clone size, CDR3 protein. Expanded clones get a size class; other rows say once, few or many, or leave the size out.

TRBV11-1	TRBJ2-1	-	ASSFDSNSYNEQF
TRBV28	TRBJ2-1	few	ASSPDGLAGGDEQF
TRBV7-2	-	-	ASSSGGSVNEQF
TRBV19	TRBJ2-4	-	ASSDRASDRRRLAKNIQY
TRBV27	TRBJ1-2	-	ASSLLGQGAYGYT
TRBV29-1	-	-	SVETGLTYEQY
TRBV13	TRBJ2-3	-	ASSLVTGVNTDTQY
TRBV25-1	TRBJ2-4	-	ASQEPGGGKNIQY
TRBV7-9	TRBJ1-3	few	ASTSRGAGNTIY
TRBV28	TRBJ2-2	-	ASSLFRATGELF
TRBV7-8	TRBJ1-5	-	ASSSRQGRQPQH
TRBV5-1	TRBJ2-3	-	ASSFEGFTDTQY
TRBV6-2/TRBV6-3	TRBJ2-1	few	ASNRPSQSYNEQF
TRBV5-1	TRBJ1-1	few	ASSSPGQANTEAF
TRBV5-1	TRBJ2-4	once	ASSPGQGGNIQY
TRBV10-3	TRBJ2-3	-	ATRGGGSTDTQY
TRBV28	TRBJ2-7	few	ATRGGTYEQY
TRBV20-1	TRBJ2-5	-	SASRDRAGETQY
TRBV7-2	TRBJ2-7	-	ASSLVNQGDEQY
TRBV3-1	TRBJ1-2	once	ASSQEAGPGYT